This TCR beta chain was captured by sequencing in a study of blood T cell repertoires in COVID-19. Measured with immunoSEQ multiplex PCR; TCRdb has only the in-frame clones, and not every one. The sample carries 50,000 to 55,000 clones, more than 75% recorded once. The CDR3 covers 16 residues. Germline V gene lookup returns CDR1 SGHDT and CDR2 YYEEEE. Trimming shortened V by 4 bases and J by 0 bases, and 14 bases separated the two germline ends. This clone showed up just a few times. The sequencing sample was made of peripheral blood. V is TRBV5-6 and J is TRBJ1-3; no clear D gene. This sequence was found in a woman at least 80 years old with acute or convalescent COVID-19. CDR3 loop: CASSPYPWSSGNTIYF. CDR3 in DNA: TGTGCCAGCAGCCCCTACCCTTGGAGCTCTGGAAACACCATATATTTT.